The clone carrying this T cell receptor (beta chain) was seen only a few times. Its antigen remains unknown. Via MiXCR, TCRdb re-called the RACE reads, giving one row per CDR3 protein. Of around 100,000 distinct CDR3 sequences in the sample, 11% were seen once. The source of the sample is a study of human T cells and chemical hapten exposure. Study-level results: Significantly more large CDR3 similarity clusters were formed by expanded TCRs than by controls.

Germline CDR1 and CDR2: DFQATT and SNEGSKA (reference sequence). The CDR3 spans 13 residues. Deletions cut 3 bases from V and 7 bases from J, with 13 bases between. Time point of the sample: pre-sensitization, week 0. Noted treatment: therapeutic diphenylcyclopropenone sensitization with weekly scalp DPC. This TCR was sampled from a woman between 55 and 75 years old with alopecia areata. Some clones in this sample may be carry-over from other donors' samples. Sequences were derived from whole blood, sampled in connection with sensitization to the hapten diphenylcyclopropenone (DPC). This chain connects TRBV20-1 to TRBJ2-1; TRBD2 might be the D (7 bases). The CDR3 loop reads CSASGGAENEQFF. The CDR3 region has the DNA TGCAGTGCTAGTGGGGGGGCGGAAAATGAGCAGTTCTTC.